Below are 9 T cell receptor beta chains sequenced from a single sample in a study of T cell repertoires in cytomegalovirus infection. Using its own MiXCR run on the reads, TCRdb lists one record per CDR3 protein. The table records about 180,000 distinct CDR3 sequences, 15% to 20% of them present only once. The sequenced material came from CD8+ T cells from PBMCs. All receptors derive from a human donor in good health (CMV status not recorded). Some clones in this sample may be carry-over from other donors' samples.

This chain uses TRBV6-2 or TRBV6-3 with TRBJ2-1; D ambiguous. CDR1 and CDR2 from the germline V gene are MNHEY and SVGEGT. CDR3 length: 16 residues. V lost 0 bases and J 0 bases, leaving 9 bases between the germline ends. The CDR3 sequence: CASSYSERSSYNEQFF. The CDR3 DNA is TGTGCCAGCAGTTACTCTGAACGGAGCTCCTACAATGAGCAGTTCTTC.

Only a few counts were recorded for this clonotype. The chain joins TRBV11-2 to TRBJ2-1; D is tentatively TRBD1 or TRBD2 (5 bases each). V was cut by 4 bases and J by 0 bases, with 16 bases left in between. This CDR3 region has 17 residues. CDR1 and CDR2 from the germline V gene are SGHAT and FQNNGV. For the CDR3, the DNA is TGTGCCAGCAGCTGGCCTAGAGAGGGGCGCTCCTACAATGAGCAGTTCTTC. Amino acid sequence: CASSWPREGRSYNEQFF.

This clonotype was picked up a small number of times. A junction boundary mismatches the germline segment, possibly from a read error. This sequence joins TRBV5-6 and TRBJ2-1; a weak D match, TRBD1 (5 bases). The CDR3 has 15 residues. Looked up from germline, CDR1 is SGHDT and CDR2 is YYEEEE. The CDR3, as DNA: TGTGCCAGCACTCGACAGCTTAACTCCTACAATGTGCAGTTCTTC. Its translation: CASTRQLNSYNVQFF.

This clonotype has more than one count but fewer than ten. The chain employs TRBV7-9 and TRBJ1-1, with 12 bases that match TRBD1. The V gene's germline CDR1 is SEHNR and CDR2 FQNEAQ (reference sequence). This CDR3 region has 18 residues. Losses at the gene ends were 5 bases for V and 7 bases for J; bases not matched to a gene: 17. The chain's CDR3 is CASSLRGQGAKRGIEAFF. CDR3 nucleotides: TGTGCCAGCAGCCTACGGGGACAGGGGGCGAAAAGGGGAATTGAAGCTTTCTTT.

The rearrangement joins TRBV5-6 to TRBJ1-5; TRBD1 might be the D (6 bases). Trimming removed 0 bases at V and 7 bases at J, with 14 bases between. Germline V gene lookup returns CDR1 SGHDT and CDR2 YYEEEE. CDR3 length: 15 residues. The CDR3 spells CASSLGPGEGQPQHF. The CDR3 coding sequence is TGTGCCAGCAGCTTGGGGCCAGGGGAAGGGCAGCCCCAGCATTTT.

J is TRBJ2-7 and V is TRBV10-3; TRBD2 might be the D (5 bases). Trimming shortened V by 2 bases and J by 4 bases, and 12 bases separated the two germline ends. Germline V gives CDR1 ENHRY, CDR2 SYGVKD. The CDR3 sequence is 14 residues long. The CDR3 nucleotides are TGTGCCATCAGTGAGCCATCAGGCGGGTACGAGCAGTACTTC. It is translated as CAISEPSGGYEQYF.

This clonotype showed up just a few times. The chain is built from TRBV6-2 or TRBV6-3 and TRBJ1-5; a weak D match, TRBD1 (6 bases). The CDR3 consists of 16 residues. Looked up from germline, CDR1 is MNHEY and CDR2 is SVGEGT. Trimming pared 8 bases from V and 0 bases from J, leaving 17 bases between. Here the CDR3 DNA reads TGTGCCAGCGGACCCCACAGGGACGGTAGCAATCAGCCCCAGCATTTT. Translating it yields CASGPHRDGSNQPQHF.

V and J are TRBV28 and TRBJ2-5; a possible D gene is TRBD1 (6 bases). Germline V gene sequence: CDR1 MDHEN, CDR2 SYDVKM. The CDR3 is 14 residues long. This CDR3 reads CESSKVTGQETQYF. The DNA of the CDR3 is TGTGAAAGCAGTAAAGTGACAGGACAAGAGACCCAGTACTTC.

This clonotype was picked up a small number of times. CDR3 sequence reads: CASSQVGDRENYGYTF. The CDR3 region has the DNA TGTGCCAGCAGCCAAGTTGGGGACAGGGAGAACTATGGCTACACCTTC. The chain couples TRBV14 to TRBJ1-2, with 9 bases that match TRBD1. The CDR3 spans 16 residues. CDR1 and CDR2 from the germline V gene are SGHDN and FVKESK. V was clipped by 1 base and J by 2 bases; unmatched bases: 5. The full variable domain, its missing parts supplied by reference TRBV14 and TRBJ1-2, is EAGVTQFPSHSVIEKGQTVTLRCDPISGHDNLYWYRRVMGKEIKFLLHFVKESKQDESGMPNNRFLAERTGGTYSTLKVQPAELEDSGVYFCASSQVGDRENYGYTFGSGTRLTVV.